This passage covers 9 T cell receptor beta chains from one sample sequenced in a study of CD8 T cells in Susac syndrome. A quantity of roughly 0.5 to 1 ug RNA underwent reverse transcription using random hexamers. TCRdb reprocessed the immunoSEQ multiplex PCR reads via MiXCR and lists one record per CDR3 protein. The profile shows some 160,000 distinct CDR3 sequences, around 90% of them singletons. Input material: CD4+ T cells from PBMCs. Every receptor here comes from a human donor in good health.

The chain carries TRBV30 and TRBJ1-6; 8 nucleotides match TRBD1. The CDR3 has 16 amino acids. Germline CDR1 is GTSNPN and CDR2 is SVGIG (reference sequence). V gave up 1 base and J gave up 8 bases; unmatched junction bases: 10. The CDR3 protein is CAWSGRGLRSHSPLHF. The DNA for the CDR3 is TGTGCCTGGAGTGGCAGGGGGCTACGCTCCCATTCACCCCTCCACTTT.

CDR3 sequence reads: CASSLNYGLAGGEQFF. CDR3 sequence (DNA): TGTGCCAGCAGCTTAAACTACGGACTAGCGGGGGGTGAGCAGTTCTTC. V gene TRBV7-3 combines with J gene TRBJ2-1; 14 bases fit TRBD2. This CDR3 region has 16 residues. CDR1 SGHTA and CDR2 FQGTGA come from the germline V gene. The trim removed 1 base at V and 9 bases at J, leaving 5 bases unmatched.

This clonotype was detected only once. The chain is built from TRBV24-1 and TRBJ2-6, with TRBD1 as a possible D gene (6 bases). The V end was cut by 3 bases, the J end by 2 bases, with 7 bases between. Germline CDR1 KGHDR, CDR2 SFDVKD. This CDR3 spans 15 amino acids. CDR3 nucleotides: TGTGCCACCAGTGATAACAGGGCTGGGGCCAACGTCCTGACTTTC. Protein sequence: CATSDNRAGANVLTF.

V and J are TRBV24-1 and TRBJ1-5; no clear D. Germline-derived CDR1 and CDR2 are KGHDR and SFDVKD. There are 15 residues in the CDR3. V lost 7 bases to trimming and J lost 9 bases, with 21 bases between them. CDR3 DNA sequence: TGTGCCACCAGAGGTCCCGAGGGATCAATAGGGCCCCAGCATTTT. Protein product: CATRGPEGSIGPQHF.

This chain joins TRBV5-6 and TRBJ2-4; no definite D call. CDR1 SGHDT and CDR2 YYEEEE come from the germline V gene. The CDR3 runs to 12 residues. With 4 bases removed from V and 7 bases from J, the gap between germline ends came to 9 bases. CDR3 nucleotide sequence: TGTGCCAGCAGCCGGACCGATAACATTCAGTACTTC. It encodes CASSRTDNIQYF. The variable domain in full, with the rest retrieved from reference TRBV5-6 and TRBJ2-4, is DAGVTQSPTHLIKTRGQQVTLRCSPKSGHDTVSWYQQALGQGPQFIFQYYEEEERQRGNFPDRFSGHQFPNYSSELNVNALLLGDSALYLCASSRTDNIQYFGAGTRLSVL.

The chain recombines TRBV20-1 with TRBJ1-2; TRBD1 aligns across 8 bases. Germline V gives CDR1 DFQATT, CDR2 SNEGSKA (reference sequence). The CDR3 consists of 13 residues. V was clipped by 4 bases and J by 9 bases; unmatched bases: 10. The CDR3 DNA follows: TGCAGTGCTAACCCCAGGACAGGGACGAGCTACACCTTC. This translates into CSANPRTGTSYTF.

This rearrangement joins TRBV20-1 to TRBJ2-5; 12 bases are shared with TRBD2. The CDR3 runs 18 residues. Germline assignment: CDR1 DFQATT and CDR2 SNEGSKA (reference sequence). The junction had 16 bases not matched to a gene; V was cut back by 3 bases and J by 5 bases. The CDR3 loop is CSASELTSGRPARETQYF. The CDR3 DNA follows: TGCAGTGCTAGTGAACTGACTAGCGGGAGACCAGCCAGGGAGACCCAGTACTTC.

J is TRBJ2-1 and V is TRBV7-3, with 8 nucleotides matching TRBD2. The CDR3 spans 15 residues. Germline values: CDR1 SGHTA, CDR2 FQGTGA. V shed 2 bases and J 9 bases; nucleotides not matched to a gene: 9. CDR3 amino acids: CASSLGAGLASEQFF. CDR3 sequence (DNA): TGTGCCAGCAGCTTAGGGGCAGGACTAGCTAGTGAGCAGTTCTTC.

This sequence joins TRBV5-1 and TRBJ2-3; D not certain. The V gene's germline CDR1 is SGHRS and CDR2 YFSETQ. The CDR3 has 16 residues. V was trimmed by 0 bases and J by 1 base, leaving 12 bases between them. The CDR3 loop is CASSLGGSRGTDTQYF. The CDR3, as DNA: TGCGCCAGCAGCTTGGGAGGCAGCCGAGGCACAGATACGCAGTATTTT.